A single T cell receptor beta chain is shown here with its context. Its target is unknown. This specimen belongs to a study of T cells after yellow fever vaccination. Study overall: Low-cell-number fractions were prepared with SMART-Seq v4 Ultra Low Input. Broader study findings: The bulk population could contribute abundant contaminating clonotypes to FACS-sorted repertoires. Most primary-vaccination clones reappeared after the booster (about 97% CD4, roughly 88% CD8).

V was trimmed by 0 bases and J by 5 bases, leaving 11 bases between them. The CDR3 totals 14 residues. The germline V gene encodes CDR1 MNHEY and CDR2 SVGAGI. Each CDR3 protein is one row after TCRdb ran MiXCR on the 5' RACE reads. Found here are 100,000 to 150,000 distinct CDR3 sequences, 13% to 15% of them singletons; the top ten hold roughly 43%. V gene TRBV6-5 combines with J gene TRBJ2-7, with D maybe TRBD2 (6 bases). The sample was CD8+ T cells sorted from PBMCs, taken 5 days after the yellow fever booster vaccination. This clonotype originated in a man aged 18 to 30 who received the YFV17D yellow fever vaccine. CDR3: CASSYSIRGNEQYF. The CDR3 DNA sequence: TGTGCCAGCAGTTACTCGATCCGGGGGAACGAGCAGTACTTC.